These 22 T cell receptor beta chains were all obtained from the same sample, sequenced in a study of molecular identifiers for immune sequencing clone quantification. Using its own MiXCR run on the PCR reads, TCRdb lists one record per CDR3 protein. The sample yields under 800,000 distinct CDR3 sequences, approximately 24% seen once. The sample comprised naive CD8+ T cells from blood, with Jurkat cell RNA spiked in. Subset denoted: FACS-sorted CD8+CD4-CCR7+CD45RA+ naive T cells. These receptors were obtained from a human donor in good health. Some libraries in this study had Jurkat cell RNA spiked in.

A note on this clonotype: This could be a read error, since a much larger clone is one nucleotide away. The chain employs TRBV3-1 and TRBJ1-1, with D perhaps matching TRBD1 (6 bases). CDR3 length equals 13 residues. From germline, CDR1 is LGHDT and CDR2 YNNKEL (reference sequence). The CDR3 sequence: CASSKEGTWEAFF. The CDR3, as DNA: TGTGCCAGCAGCAAAGAAGGGACATGGGAAGCTTTCTTT.

V and J are TRBV19 and TRBJ2-7, with 8 bases fitting TRBD2. This CDR3 has 15 amino acids. V lost 0 bases, J lost 4 bases, and 5 bases stayed unmatched. Germline CDR1 reads LNHDA; CDR2 reads SQIVND (reference sequence). The CDR3 DNA sequence: TGTGCCAGTAGTATAGAGAGCGGGGGCCTTTACGAGCAGTACTTC. This gives the protein CASSIESGGLYEQYF.

This clonotype was picked up many times. This chain uses TRBV19 with TRBJ1-1; TRBD1 matches 7 bases. Germline CDR1 LNHDA, CDR2 SQIVND (reference sequence). There are 14 residues in the CDR3. V gave up 5 bases and J gave up 4 bases; unmatched junction bases: 7. DNA for the CDR3: TGTGCCAGTAGTGTGACAGGGTCCTCCACTGAAGCTTTCTTT. Its protein product is CASSVTGSSTEAFF.

Of note for this clonotype: A read error may explain this, as a much larger clone is one base away. The rearrangement joins TRBV7-9 to TRBJ2-3; 8 positions agree with TRBD1. The germline V gene encodes CDR1 SEHNR and CDR2 FQNEAQ (reference sequence). There are 16 residues in the CDR3. Written as DNA, the CDR3 is TGTGTCAGCAGCCATCGACCTGGACAGGGTACAGATACGCAGTATTTT. This translates into CVSSHRPGQGTDTQYF.

The V and J genes are TRBV9 and TRBJ1-2, with D unresolved. Trimming shortened V by 6 bases and J by 4 bases, and 13 bases separated the two germline ends. The CDR3 runs to 13 residues. Germline assignment: CDR1 SGDLS and CDR2 YYNGEE. CDR3 region: CASNPTGTYGYTF. CDR3 in DNA: TGTGCCAGCAACCCGACCGGTACCTATGGCTACACCTTC.

This clonotype showed up just a few times. V gene TRBV20-1 combines with J gene TRBJ2-7, with 7 bases that match TRBD1. CDR3 length: 14 residues. The V gene's germline CDR1 is DFQATT and CDR2 SNEGSKA (reference sequence). Unmatched junction bases numbered 10, after V lost 3 bases and J lost 5 bases. CDR3 sequence (DNA): TGCAGTGCTAGGTGGCAGGGGGAGAAGAACGAGCAGTACTTC. As protein: CSARWQGEKNEQYF.

This clonotype has more than one count but fewer than ten. This rearrangement joins TRBV6-5 to TRBJ1-2; TRBD1 aligns across 11 bases. J lost 7 bases, V lost 3 bases, and 4 bases had no gene match. From germline, CDR1 is MNHEY and CDR2 SVGAGI. This CDR3 contains 14 residues. The CDR3 DNA sequence: TGTGCCAGCAGTTATAAGGACAGGGGGCTTGGCTACACCTTC. Translated: CASSYKDRGLGYTF.

This clonotype has ten or more counts. The chain links TRBV9 to TRBJ2-7, with 8 bases identical to TRBD2. CDR1 and CDR2 from the germline V gene are SGDLS and YYNGEE. This CDR3 comprises 14 residues. V shed 3 bases and J 2 bases; nucleotides not matched to a gene: 4. The CDR3 loop is CASSEAGEAYEQYF. CDR3 sequence (DNA): TGTGCCAGCAGCGAAGCGGGGGAAGCCTACGAGCAGTACTTC.

There are a few counts of this clonotype. CDR3 protein: CSVERRARGLTYEQYF. CDR3 DNA sequence: TGCAGCGTTGAGCGCAGGGCTCGAGGTTTGACCTACGAGCAGTACTTC. The chain employs TRBV29-1 and TRBJ2-7; D possibly corresponds to TRBD1 (5 bases). CDR3 size: 16 residues. V lost 3 bases and J lost 2, with 20 bases in between. Germline V gene lookup returns CDR1 SQVTM and CDR2 ANQGSEA.

This clonotype was seen many times. This chain's CDR3 is CASSFGTEGYEQYF. CDR3 bases: TGTGCCAGCAGCTTCGGGACAGAAGGCTACGAGCAGTACTTC. The chain employs TRBV11-2 and TRBJ2-7; 7 nucleotides match TRBD1. Per the germline V gene, CDR1 is SGHAT and CDR2 is FQNNGV. The trim removed 3 bases at V and 3 bases at J, leaving 5 bases unmatched. CDR3 length: 14 amino acids.

A few counts support this clonotype. The chain joins TRBV29-1 to TRBJ2-7; 7 bases map to TRBD1. The CDR3 runs to 13 residues. Germline values: CDR1 SQVTM, CDR2 ANQGSEA. The junction had 7 bases not matched to a gene; V was cut back by 5 bases and J by 3 bases. CDR3 sequence (DNA): TGCAGCGTTCAAGGGTCAGGGGGCTACGAGCAGTACTTC. It translates to CSVQGSGGYEQYF.

This clonotype was counted a single time. This may stem from a read error, because a much larger clone lies one nucleotide away. The gene calls are TRBV5-1 and TRBJ2-7; D remains ambiguous. The CDR3 runs 12 residues. Germline CDR1 SGHRS, CDR2 YFSETQ. V lost 7 bases and J lost 9, with 17 bases in between. CDR3 in amino acids: CASGPEGFRQYF. The CDR3 nucleotides read TGCGCCAGCGGCCCGGAAGGGTTCCGGCAGTACTTC.

This clonotype was observed a few times. The genes are TRBV10-3 and TRBJ2-1; D remains ambiguous. Germline values: CDR1 ENHRY, CDR2 SYGVKD. The CDR3 totals 14 residues. The V end was cut by 0 bases, the J end by 4 bases, with 7 bases between. This CDR3 reads CAISESTSYNEQFF. Here the CDR3 DNA reads TGTGCCATCAGTGAGTCGACCTCTTACAATGAGCAGTTCTTC.

This clonotype occurred many times. This rearrangement joins TRBV13 to TRBJ2-7; 7 bases fit TRBD2. From germline, CDR1 is PRHDT and CDR2 FYEKMQ (reference sequence). The CDR3 extends over 16 amino acids. Trimming removed 2 bases from V and 4 bases from J; junction bases left unmatched: 11. The CDR3 DNA follows: TGTGCCAGCAGCTTATTTGGGCGGGAGAGTCCGTACGAGCAGTACTTC. Protein product: CASSLFGRESPYEQYF.

This clonotype was seen ten or more times. One junction end disagrees with the germline gene, perhaps due to a read error. The chain links TRBV6-6 to TRBJ2-7, with D unresolved. The V gene's germline CDR1 is MNHNY and CDR2 SVGAGI (reference sequence). CDR3 length equals 8 residues. The CDR3 protein is CASPLCLF. DNA for the CDR3: TGTGCCAGTCCACTTTGTCTCTTC.

This clonotype was seen a handful of times. CDR3 in DNA: TGTGCCAGCAGTTACTCGGCTAGCGGTAGCTACGAGCAGTACTTC. Amino acids: CASSYSASGSYEQYF. V and J are TRBV6-5 and TRBJ2-7, with 7 bases aligning to TRBD2. This CDR3 has 15 residues. Per germline, CDR1 MNHEY and CDR2 SVGAGI. Trimming removed 0 bases from V and 3 bases from J; junction bases left unmatched: 5.

This sequence joins TRBV27 and TRBJ1-2, with 12 bases that match TRBD1. The V and J ends lost 4 bases and 3 bases, in that order; junction bases with no gene match: 6. This CDR3 has 16 amino acids. Germline V gene lookup returns CDR1 MNHEY and CDR2 SMNVEV (reference sequence). The chain's CDR3 is CASSWGQGAGYYGYTF. In DNA form, the CDR3 reads TGTGCCAGCAGTTGGGGACAGGGGGCCGGCTACTATGGCTACACCTTC.

This clonotype was seen repeatedly, ten times or more. The chain employs TRBV6-2 or TRBV6-3 and TRBJ2-5; possibly TRBD2 for D (6 bases). V was pared by 10 bases and J by 5 bases, with 17 bases between. CDR1 and CDR2 (germline): MNHEY, SVGEGT. The CDR3 is 13 amino acids. Here the CDR3 reads CATESSGSETQYF. The CDR3 DNA reads as TGTGCCACCGAGTCGAGCGGGTCTGAGACCCAGTACTTC.

On this clonotype: Being one base from a much bigger clone, this may be a read error. V is TRBV20-1 and J is TRBJ1-5; no firm D call. Looked up from germline, CDR1 is DFQATT and CDR2 is SNEGSKA (reference sequence). This CDR3 is 15 amino acids long. This CDR3 is CSARRVKTSNQSQHF. In nucleotides, the CDR3 is TGCAGTGCTAGACGGGTAAAGACAAGCAATCAGTCCCAGCATTTT.

This clonotype occurred a few times. The chain is built from TRBV7-9 and TRBJ2-5; D is ambiguous. Germline loops: CDR1 SEHNR, CDR2 FQNEAQ (reference sequence). This CDR3 is built from 12 residues. The germline V and J ends were trimmed by 5 bases and 5 bases, with 9 bases remaining between them. This CDR3 reads CASSTLGETQYF. The CDR3 DNA follows: TGTGCCAGCAGCACACTCGGCGAGACCCAGTACTTC.

The chain's CDR3 is CASSSWDSSGDTQYF. DNA for the CDR3: TGTGCCAGCAGCTCCTGGGACTCAAGCGGAGATACGCAGTATTTT. V usage is TRBV7-2 and J usage is TRBJ2-3, with a weak D call TRBD2 (6 bases). Germline V lookup: CDR1 SGHTA, CDR2 FQGNSA. The CDR3 consists of 15 residues. V was trimmed by 4 bases and J by 5 bases, leaving 16 bases between them. Complete variable domain (other parts from reference TRBV7-2 and TRBJ2-3): GAGVSQSPSNKVTEKGKDVELRCDPISGHTALYWYRQSLGQGLEFLIYFQGNSAPDKSGLPSDRFSAERTGGSVSTLTIQRTQQEDSAVYLCASSSWDSSGDTQYFGPGTRLTVL.

In its sample, this clonotype was seen many times. In nucleotides, the CDR3 is TGCGCCAGCAGCTTGGAGACTGCCTTCTACGAGCAGTACTTC. Its translation: CASSLETAFYEQYF. The chain employs TRBV5-1 and TRBJ2-7; D remains ambiguous. V lost 0 bases to trimming and J lost 3 bases, with 10 bases between them. Germline loops: CDR1 SGHRS, CDR2 YFSETQ. The CDR3 is 14 amino acids.